This TCR beta chain was recorded in a study of T cell changes during pregnancy in multiple sclerosis. Clones were read by immunoSEQ multiplex PCR, and TCRdb kept only the in-frame ones, dropping some. The sample lists around 96,000 clones, around 93% occurring once. This CDR3 has 15 residues. J was trimmed by 4 bases and V by 0 bases; bases with no gene match: 2. CDR1 is SGDLS and CDR2 is YYNGEE in the germline V gene. The chain links TRBV9 to TRBJ1-4; 8 nucleotides match TRBD1. The receptor was derived from a female donor with multiple sclerosis, enrolled in a pregnancy study. This sample comprised peripheral blood, obtained in the third trimester of pregnancy. The CDR3 is CASSVGTGYNEKLFF. The CDR3 region has the DNA TGTGCCAGCAGCGTAGGGACAGGGTATAATGAAAAACTGTTTTTT.